This T cell receptor beta chain was obtained from a study of CD8 T cells in Susac syndrome. In blood CD8+ and CD4+ T cells, TCR beta underwent sequencing. The CD8+ and CD4+ T cells were negatively isolated, with the TEMRA cells enriched by FACS. The RNA input was roughly 0.45 to 1 ug, and it was reverse transcribed with random hexamers. A multiplex approach, immunoSEQ multiplex PCR, amplified TCR beta CDR3 across 54 Vbeta and 13 Jbeta. MiXCR, run by TCRdb on the immunoSEQ multiplex PCR reads, gives a single entry per CDR3 protein. The sample includes about 430,000 distinct CDR3 sequences, more than 70% of them seen just once. CDR3 size: 15 residues. Trimming removed 5 bases at V and 5 bases at J, with 15 bases between. Looked up from germline, CDR1 is SGHDN and CDR2 is FVKESK.

The chain has TRBV14 and TRBJ2-2; D tentatively reads TRBD1 or TRBD2 (6 bases each). The sample taken for sequencing was CD8+ T cells from PBMCs. This clonotype was sampled from a human donor with multiple sclerosis. CDR3 nucleotide sequence: TGTGCCAGCAGCGCCCAAGGAGGGGGGACCGGGGAGCTGTTTTTT. Amino acid sequence: CASSAQGGGTGELFF.